This T cell receptor beta chain is from a study of CD8+ T cells in alopecia areata. The study's findings and limits: TCR sharing across patients was less clear than in mice, possibly HLA-related.

Sequencing relied on a cDNA template that was reverse transcribed from extracted RNA. Only in-frame clones appear in the TCRdb table, and some are missing; sequencing was by immunoSEQ multiplex PCR. The table lists more than 100,000 clones, 55% of them singletons. Germline trimming cut 3 bases from V and 2 bases from J; bases unmatched to any gene: 8. The germline V gene has CDR1 MDHEN and CDR2 SYDVKM. The CDR3 has 16 amino acids. Regarding this clone: Its antigen is still unknown.

The chain couples TRBV28 to TRBJ2-3; 7 bases align to TRBD1. The source is a human donor in good health. Source material: CD4+ T cells sorted from blood. The CDR3 coding sequence is TGTGCCAGCAGTTTGCCGAGGGGGCGAGTCACAGATACGCAGTATTTT. Its protein is CASSLPRGRVTDTQYF.